This T cell receptor (beta chain) was retrieved from a study of response to subunit inactivated influenza vaccine. The junction had 7 bases not matched to a gene; V was cut back by 4 bases and J by 6 bases. The CDR3 runs to 14 residues. Germline CDR1 is DFQATT and CDR2 is SNEGSKA (reference sequence). This clonotype was detected ten times or more. TCRdb recomputed calls from the RT-PCR reads with MiXCR, one row per CDR3 protein. Of about 480,000 distinct CDR3 sequences listed, approximately 11% were seen once; the top ten hold about an eighth. The chain is built from TRBV20-1 and TRBJ2-1; 9 nucleotides agree with TRBD2. The TCR comes from a man over 45 who received an inactivated influenza vaccine. Sequencing used PBMCs from blood, obtained 40 to 50 days after vaccination. The CDR3 sequence: CSAMRGGSGNEQFF. The DNA for the CDR3 is TGCAGTGCTATGCGGGGGGGCTCGGGCAATGAGCAGTTCTTC.